The 21 T cell receptor beta chains in this list originate from one sample, sequenced in a study of shared T cell receptors in the human thymus. Libraries were prepared by immunoSEQ multiplex PCR; TCRdb keeps only in-frame clonotypes and omits some of them. There are under 850,000 clones in the sample; 85% to 90% occur only once, and 0.0095% to 0.011% lies in the top ten. Another study also made use of these data, one on human thymus T cells.

Sequencing was done on a sample of thymocytes. These receptors were obtained from a boy under three years old with a congenital heart defect.

This clone was observed once. The chain combines TRBV29-1 with TRBJ2-7, with 7 nucleotides matching TRBD2. Unmatched junction bases numbered 13, after V lost 8 bases and J lost 6 bases. Per the germline V gene, CDR1 is SQVTM and CDR2 is ANQGSEA. The CDR3 extends over 13 amino acids. The CDR3, as DNA: TGCAGCTCTGTGGGCGGGAGAACCGGCGAGCAGTACTTC. It encodes CSSVGGRTGEQYF.

For the CDR3, the DNA is TGTCCCCGTGGGCCTTACTCTGGAAACACCATATATTTT. Encoded protein: CPRGPYSGNTIYF. V is TRBV21-1 and J is TRBJ1-3; the D call TRBD1 from the table was never checked on the DNA. TRBV21-1 is a known pseudogene. CDR3 size: 13 residues.

The rearrangement joins TRBV18 to TRBJ2-5; 11 bases align to TRBD2. V was clipped by 6 bases and J by 0 bases; unmatched bases: 9. Germline CDR1 reads KGHSH; CDR2 reads LQKENI. The CDR3 covers 17 residues. DNA for the CDR3: TGTGCCAGCTCCCGACTAGCGGGGAAGATATACCAAGAGACCCAGTACTTC. Amino acid sequence: CASSRLAGKIYQETQYF.

This chain connects TRBV5-1 to TRBJ1-5; D gene uncertain. Germline CDR1 is SGHRS and CDR2 is YFSETQ. Trimming stripped 2 bases from V and 0 bases from J, with 12 bases between. This CDR3 spans 16 amino acids. CDR3 bases: TGCGCCAGCAGCTTCGACGGCGGCTATAGCAATCAGCCCCAGCATTTT. Its translation: CASSFDGGYSNQPQHF. The full variable domain, rest sourced from reference TRBV5-1 and TRBJ1-5, is KAGVTQTPRYLIKTRGQQVTLSCSPISGHRSVSWYQQTPGQGLQFLFEYFSETQRNKGNFPGRFSGRQFSNSRSEMNVSTLELGDSALYLCASSFDGGYSNQPQHFGDGTRLSIL.

V is TRBV7-2 and J is TRBJ2-7; TRBD2 aligns across 8 bases. The CDR3 covers 13 residues. The J segment lost 4 bases and the V segment lost 8 bases, leaving 7 bases of the junction unmatched. Germline CDR1 SGHTA, CDR2 FQGNSA. The CDR3 bases are TGTGCCAGCGCCCCAACGGGAGGGTACGAGCAGTACTTC. Its protein product is CASAPTGGYEQYF.

The chain links TRBV5-6 to TRBJ2-3, with TRBD1 identical over 12 bases. Germline CDR1 is SGHDT and CDR2 is YYEEEE. The CDR3 has 17 residues. V shed 3 bases, J shed 3 bases, and the junction held 8 bases outside the gene matches. CDR3 residues: CASSSRDRGRQTDTQYF. The CDR3 DNA is TGTGCCAGCAGCTCGAGGGACAGGGGGCGTCAAACAGATACGCAGTATTTT.

This chain uses TRBV4-1 with TRBJ2-7; 7 bases match TRBD2. J was trimmed by 4 bases and V by 0 bases; bases with no gene match: 9. Germline CDR1 and CDR2: MGHRA and YSYEKL. The CDR3 runs to 16 residues. CDR3 amino acids: CASSQEVSGGRYEQYF. The CDR3 DNA sequence: TGCGCCAGCAGCCAAGAGGTCTCGGGAGGACGGTACGAGCAGTACTTC.

The rearrangement joins TRBV27 to TRBJ2-1, with 9 bases matching TRBD2. CDR1 and CDR2 from the germline V gene are MNHEY and SMNVEV (reference sequence). This CDR3 contains 17 residues. Trimming took 3 bases from V and 3 from J; bases not matched to a gene: 9. CDR3: CASSFSFGLASYNEQFF. DNA of the CDR3: TGTGCCAGCAGTTTCTCCTTTGGACTAGCGAGCTACAATGAGCAGTTCTTC.

The V and J genes are TRBV12-5 and TRBJ2-5, with 7 bases fitting TRBD2. Germline trimming cut 0 bases from V and 5 bases from J; bases unmatched to any gene: 27. Germline V CDR1 and CDR2: LGHNT, FRNRAP. This CDR3 spans 22 amino acids. The CDR3 loop is CASGLVQRYIWGGRHRWETQYF. CDR3 bases: TGTGCTAGTGGTTTGGTACAGCGGTATATTTGGGGCGGGAGACACCGGTGGGAGACCCAGTACTTC. Using reference TRBV12-5 and TRBJ2-5 for the parts outside the CDR3, the full variable domain is DARVTQTPRHKVTEMGQEVTMRCQPILGHNTVFWYRQTMMQGLELLAYFRNRAPLDDSGMPKDRFSAEMPDATLATLKIQPSEPRDSAVYFCASGLVQRYIWGGRHRWETQYFGPGTRLLVL.

V is TRBV11-3 and J is TRBJ1-2; no firm D call. The CDR3 extends over 16 amino acids. CDR1 is SGHNT and CDR2 is YENEEA in the germline V gene. The V gene lost 0 bases and the J gene lost 0 bases, with 11 bases spanning the gap. In DNA form, the CDR3 reads TGTGCCAGCAGCTTAGAGATGAGGGCGACTAACTATGGCTACACCTTC. This codes for CASSLEMRATNYGYTF.

The CDR3 region is CASSQDLQGFGAGRGTEAFF. Written as DNA, the CDR3 is TGCGCCAGCAGCCAAGATCTTCAGGGATTTGGAGCCGGGAGAGGGACTGAAGCTTTCTTT. The chain employs TRBV4-1 and TRBJ1-1; weak D call: TRBD1 (5 bases). Deletions cut 0 bases from V and 5 bases from J, with 28 bases between. Per germline, CDR1 MGHRA and CDR2 YSYEKL. The CDR3 has 20 residues.

The CDR3 protein is CASSQGPRDSSGNTIYF. CDR3 coding DNA: TGCGCCAGCAGCCAAGGTCCACGGGACAGCTCTGGAAACACCATATATTTT. The chain joins TRBV4-1 to TRBJ1-3; 7 bases align to TRBD1. Germline lookup yields CDR1 MGHRA and CDR2 YSYEKL. Losses at the gene ends were 1 base for V and 0 bases for J; bases not matched to a gene: 6. This CDR3 region has 17 residues.

This chain connects TRBV12-5 to TRBJ2-7; 10 bases are shared with TRBD2. Per germline, CDR1 LGHNT and CDR2 FRNRAP. Germline trimming cut 7 bases from V and 5 bases from J; bases unmatched to any gene: 11. The CDR3 contains 15 residues. This chain's CDR3 is CASARASGRYDEQYF. The CDR3 nucleotides are TGTGCTAGTGCGAGAGCTAGCGGGAGATACGACGAGCAGTACTTC.

The rearrangement links TRBV5-1 to TRBJ1-1; tentative D call: TRBD1 (6 bases). The V end was cut by 6 bases, the J end by 7 bases, with 13 bases between. Germline CDR1 is SGHRS and CDR2 is YFSETQ. This CDR3 contains 12 residues. The CDR3 loop reads CASIGGDGEAFF. The CDR3, as DNA: TGCGCCAGCATAGGGGGTGACGGTGAAGCTTTCTTT.

The rearrangement joins TRBV7-6 to TRBJ1-3; D gene ambiguous. Per germline, CDR1 SGHVS and CDR2 FNYEAQ. This CDR3 region has 16 residues. Trimming pared 2 bases from V and 0 bases from J, leaving 11 bases between. This chain's CDR3 is CASSLFAERSGNTIYF. In nucleotides, the CDR3 is TGTGCCAGCAGCTTATTTGCGGAGCGCTCTGGAAACACCATATATTTT.

This clone was detected only a few times. The gene calls are TRBV29-1 and TRBJ2-6; 7 bases map to TRBD2. The germline CDR1 and CDR2 sequences are SQVTM and ANQGSEA. This CDR3 contains 15 residues. V lost 4 bases, J lost 0 bases, and 3 bases stayed unmatched. CDR3 in DNA: TGCAGCGTTGGGGGCGGGGGCTCTGGGGCCAACGTCCTGACTTTC. It encodes CSVGGGGSGANVLTF.

This chain uses TRBV19 with TRBJ2-1; D uncertain. The germline V gene has CDR1 LNHDA and CDR2 SQIVND (reference sequence). V was shortened by 1 base and J by 8 bases, with 3 bases between the two germline ends. The CDR3 has 11 residues. The CDR3 DNA sequence: TGTGCCAGTAGTATAGCGGATGAGCAGTTCTTC. It yields the protein CASSIADEQFF.

This clone was counted between two and nine times. This chain joins TRBV19 and TRBJ2-7, with 13 bases aligning to TRBD2. Per the germline V gene, CDR1 is LNHDA and CDR2 is SQIVND (reference sequence). V lost 5 bases and J lost 5; bases outside the gene matches: 9. The CDR3 spans 16 residues. This CDR3 is CASSAHTSGRDHEQYF. The CDR3 nucleotides are TGTGCCAGTAGTGCCCACACTAGCGGGAGGGACCACGAGCAGTACTTC.

The chain has TRBV4-3 and TRBJ1-2; D is perhaps TRBD1 (5 bases). V lost 4 bases and J 3 bases, leaving 18 bases between the germline ends. CDR3 length: 16 amino acids. In germline, CDR1 is LGHNA, CDR2 YSLEER. The CDR3 bases are TGCGCCAGCAGCCCCGACACTCAGGGTACAGACTATGGCTACACCTTC. This translates into CASSPDTQGTDYGYTF.

The rearrangement uses TRBV9 and TRBJ1-1, with 10 bases aligning to TRBD1. Germline trimming cut 3 bases from V and 4 bases from J; bases unmatched to any gene: 3. In germline, CDR1 is SGDLS, CDR2 YYNGEE. This CDR3 region has 14 residues. CDR3 in amino acids: CASSAGQGSTEAFF. In nucleotides, the CDR3 is TGTGCCAGCAGCGCGGGACAGGGGAGCACTGAAGCTTTCTTT.

The V and J genes are TRBV4-3 and TRBJ2-7, with 7 bases that match TRBD2. This CDR3 spans 16 amino acids. The J segment lost 0 bases and the V segment lost 3 bases, leaving 8 bases of the junction unmatched. Germline CDR1 LGHNA, CDR2 YSLEER. For the CDR3, the DNA is TGCGCCAGCAGCCAGGTCGGGACTAAAAGCTCCTACGAGCAGTACTTC. This gives the protein CASSQVGTKSSYEQYF.